This entry describes one T cell receptor beta chain. Samples each had at least 5.5 micrograms of total RNA extracted. The data originate from a study of blood T cells in healthy people across ages. With a J-beta primer mix and a sample-barcoded 5' primer, a second PCR ran roughly 6 to 12 cycles. A single record per CDR3 protein comes from TCRdb applying MiXCR to the 5' RACE reads. Of fewer than 1.5 million distinct CDR3 sequences in the sample, roughly 40% were seen once. Germline V gene data show CDR1 as MNHEY and CDR2 as SVGAGI. V gave up 2 bases and J gave up 1 base, with 10 bases separating them. This CDR3 has 15 amino acids.

This TCR was sampled from a woman aged 18-29 years in good health. This chain uses TRBV6-5 with TRBJ2-3; TRBD2 is a possible D gene (5 bases). Sequencing used blood. CDR3 sequence reads: CASSYPADGTDTQYF. CDR3 nucleotides: TGTGCCAGCAGTTACCCAGCGGACGGCACAGATACGCAGTATTTT.